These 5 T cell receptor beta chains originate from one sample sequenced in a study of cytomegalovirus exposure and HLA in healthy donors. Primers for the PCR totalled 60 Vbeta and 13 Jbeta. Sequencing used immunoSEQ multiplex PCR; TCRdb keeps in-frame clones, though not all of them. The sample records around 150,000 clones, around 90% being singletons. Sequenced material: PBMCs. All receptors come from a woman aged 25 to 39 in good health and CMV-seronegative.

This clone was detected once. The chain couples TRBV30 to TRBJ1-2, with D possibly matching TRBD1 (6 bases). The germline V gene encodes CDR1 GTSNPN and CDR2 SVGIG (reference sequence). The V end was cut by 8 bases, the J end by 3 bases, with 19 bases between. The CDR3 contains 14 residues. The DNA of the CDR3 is TGTGCCACCCCGGACAGTTTTAGAGACTATGGCTACACCTTC. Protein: CATPDSFRDYGYTF.

The CDR3 DNA follows: TGTGCCTGGAGTGCATATACGGGAGGGCCGGGGAATGAGCAGTTCTTC. It yields the protein CAWSAYTGGPGNEQFF. The chain is built from TRBV30 and TRBJ2-1, with TRBD2 matching over 8 bases. Trimming took 1 base from V and 7 from J; bases not matched to a gene: 12. CDR3 length equals 16 residues. Germline CDR1 reads GTSNPN; CDR2 reads SVGIG (reference sequence).

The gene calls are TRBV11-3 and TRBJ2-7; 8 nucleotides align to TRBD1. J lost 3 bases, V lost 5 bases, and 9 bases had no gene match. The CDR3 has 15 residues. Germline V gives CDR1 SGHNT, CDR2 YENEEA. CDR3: CASSHGRGQVYEQYF. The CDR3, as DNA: TGTGCCAGCAGCCACGGCAGGGGGCAAGTCTACGAGCAGTACTTC.

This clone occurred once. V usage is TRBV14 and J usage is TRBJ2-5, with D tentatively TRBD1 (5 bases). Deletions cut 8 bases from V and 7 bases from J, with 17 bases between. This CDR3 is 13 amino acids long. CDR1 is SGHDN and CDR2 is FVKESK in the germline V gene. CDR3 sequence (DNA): TGTGCCAGCTCTCAGGGTCGGTCGGGGACCCAGTACTTC. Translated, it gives CASSQGRSGTQYF.

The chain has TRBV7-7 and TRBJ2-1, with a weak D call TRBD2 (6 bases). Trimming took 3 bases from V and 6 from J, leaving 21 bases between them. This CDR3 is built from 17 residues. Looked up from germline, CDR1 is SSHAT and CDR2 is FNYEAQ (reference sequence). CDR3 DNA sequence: TGTGCCAGCAGCTTTGCCTTTACAGCGGGCAGCATCAATGAGCAGTTCTTC. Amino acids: CASSFAFTAGSINEQFF.